Sequencing of this TCR beta chain was carried out in a study of shared T cell receptors in the human thymus. Measured with immunoSEQ multiplex PCR; TCRdb has only the in-frame clones, and not every one. Of about 730,000 clones detected, 80% to 90% appear once; the ten largest clones hold approximately 0.01%. The same data also went into a second study, on human thymus T cells. From that report: Each of the donors was a healthy Finnish infant who was undergoing open corrective cardiac surgery for congenital heart defects. Thymic samples were excised during corrective heart operations. Usage of V and J genes appeared biased in thymic and blood repertoires. Related research described thymic repertoires that were highly overlapping among unrelated individuals.

Sequenced: thymocytes. The sequence derives from a girl less than two years old with a congenital heart defect.

Here the CDR3 DNA reads TGTGCCAGCAGTTTAGGCAGGGTCTATGGCTACACCTTC. The encoded protein is CASSLGRVYGYTF. The chain employs TRBV27 and TRBJ1-2, with a possible D match to TRBD1 (5 bases). Germline lookup yields CDR1 MNHEY and CDR2 SMNVEV (reference sequence). The V end lost 2 bases, the J end lost 4 bases, and 8 bases lay between the germline ends. The CDR3 sequence is 13 residues long.